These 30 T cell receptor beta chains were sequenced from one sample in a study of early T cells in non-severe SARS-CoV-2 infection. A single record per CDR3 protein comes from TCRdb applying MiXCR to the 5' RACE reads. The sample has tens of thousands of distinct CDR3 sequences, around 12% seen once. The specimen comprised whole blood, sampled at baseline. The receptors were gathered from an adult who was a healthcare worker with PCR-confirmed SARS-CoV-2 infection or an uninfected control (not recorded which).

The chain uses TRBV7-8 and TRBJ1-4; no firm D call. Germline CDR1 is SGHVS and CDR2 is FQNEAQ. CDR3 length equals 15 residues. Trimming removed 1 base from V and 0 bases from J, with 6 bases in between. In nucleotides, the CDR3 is TGTGCCAGCAGCTTAGGCCTAGCAACTAATGAAAAACTGTTTTTT. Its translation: CASSLGLATNEKLFF.

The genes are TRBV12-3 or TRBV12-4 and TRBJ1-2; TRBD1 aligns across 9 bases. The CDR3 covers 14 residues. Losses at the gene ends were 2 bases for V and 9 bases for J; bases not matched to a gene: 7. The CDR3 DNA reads TGTGCCAGCAGTTTACAATGGGACAGGGTCAGCTACACCTTC. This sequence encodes CASSLQWDRVSYTF.

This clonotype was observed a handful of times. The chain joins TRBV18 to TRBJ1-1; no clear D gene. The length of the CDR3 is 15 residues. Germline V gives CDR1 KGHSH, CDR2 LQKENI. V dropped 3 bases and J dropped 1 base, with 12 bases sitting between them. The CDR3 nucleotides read TGTGCCAGCTCACCCGGACTCCGATCGAACACTGAAGCTTTCTTT. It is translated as CASSPGLRSNTEAFF.

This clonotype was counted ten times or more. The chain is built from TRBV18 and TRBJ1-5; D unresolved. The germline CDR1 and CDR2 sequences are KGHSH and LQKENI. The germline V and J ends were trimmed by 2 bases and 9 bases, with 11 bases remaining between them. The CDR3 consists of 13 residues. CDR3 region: CASSPVSPAPQHF. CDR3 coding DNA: TGTGCCAGCTCACCAGTGTCCCCGGCGCCCCAGCATTTT.

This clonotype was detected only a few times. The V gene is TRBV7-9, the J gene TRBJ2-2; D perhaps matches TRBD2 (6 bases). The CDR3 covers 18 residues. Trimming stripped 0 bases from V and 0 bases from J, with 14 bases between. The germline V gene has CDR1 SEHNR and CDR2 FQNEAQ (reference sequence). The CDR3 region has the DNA TGTGCCAGCAGCTTAGCGCGCCGGAGGGGCACGAACACCGGGGAGCTGTTTTTT. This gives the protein CASSLARRRGTNTGELFF.

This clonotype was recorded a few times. For the CDR3, the DNA is TGTGCCACCAGGGTACAGGGATTCTCTGGGGCCAACGTCCTGACTTTC. Translation gives CATRVQGFSGANVLTF. This rearrangement joins TRBV24-1 to TRBJ2-6; possibly TRBD1 for D (6 bases). Deletions cut 7 bases from V and 0 bases from J, with 12 bases between. Germline loops: CDR1 KGHDR, CDR2 SFDVKD. This CDR3 comprises 16 residues.

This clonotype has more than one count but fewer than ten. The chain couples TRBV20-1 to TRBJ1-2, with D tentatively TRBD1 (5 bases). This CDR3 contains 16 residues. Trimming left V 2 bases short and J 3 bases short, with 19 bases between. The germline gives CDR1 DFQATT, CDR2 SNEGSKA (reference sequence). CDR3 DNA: TGCAGTGCTAGATTGATTGGGGCTGGGGCGGACTATGGCTACACCTTC. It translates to CSARLIGAGADYGYTF.

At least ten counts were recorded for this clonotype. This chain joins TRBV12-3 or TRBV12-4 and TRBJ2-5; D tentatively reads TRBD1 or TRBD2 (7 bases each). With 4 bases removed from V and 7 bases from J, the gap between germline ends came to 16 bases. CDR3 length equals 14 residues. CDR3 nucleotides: TGTGCCAGCAGTTACGGAACAGGGGAGGGGACCCAGTACTTC. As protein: CASSYGTGEGTQYF.

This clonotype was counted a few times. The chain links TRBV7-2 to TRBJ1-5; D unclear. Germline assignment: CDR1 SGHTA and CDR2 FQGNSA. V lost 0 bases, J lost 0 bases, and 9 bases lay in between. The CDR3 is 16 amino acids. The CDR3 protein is CASSLAPGYSNQPQHF. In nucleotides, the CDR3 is TGTGCCAGCAGCTTAGCGCCCGGATATAGCAATCAGCCCCAGCATTTT.

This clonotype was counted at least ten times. As DNA, the CDR3 is TGCAGTGCTAGAGATTTAAGATTGGGGGGCAGGGGCCCAAATGGCTACACCTTC. Amino acids: CSARDLRLGGRGPNGYTF. The J gene is TRBJ1-2, the V gene TRBV20-1; maybe TRBD1 (6 bases). Germline V gene data show CDR1 as DFQATT and CDR2 as SNEGSKA (reference sequence). The CDR3 sequence is 18 residues long. V was cut by 0 bases and J by 6 bases, with 26 bases left in between.

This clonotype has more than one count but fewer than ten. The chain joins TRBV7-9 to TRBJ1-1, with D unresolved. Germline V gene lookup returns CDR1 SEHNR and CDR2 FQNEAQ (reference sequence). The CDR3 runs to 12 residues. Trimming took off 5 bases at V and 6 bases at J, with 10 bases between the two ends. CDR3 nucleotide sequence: TGTGCCAGCAGCCCCGGGAGGGCTGAAGCTTTCTTT. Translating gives CASSPGRAEAFF. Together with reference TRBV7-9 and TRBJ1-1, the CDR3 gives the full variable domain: DTGVSQNPRHKITKRGQNVTFRCDPISEHNRLYWYRQTLGQGPEFLTYFQNEAQLEKSRLLSDRFSAERPKGSFSTLEIQRTEQGDSAMYLCASSPGRAEAFFGQGTRLTVV.

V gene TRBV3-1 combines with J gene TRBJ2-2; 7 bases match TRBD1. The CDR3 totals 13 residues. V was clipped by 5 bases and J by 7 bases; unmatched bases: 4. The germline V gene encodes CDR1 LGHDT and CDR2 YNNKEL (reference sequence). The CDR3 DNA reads TGTGCCAGCAGCTCGACAGGGCTCGGGGAGCTGTTTTTT. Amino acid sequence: CASSSTGLGELFF.

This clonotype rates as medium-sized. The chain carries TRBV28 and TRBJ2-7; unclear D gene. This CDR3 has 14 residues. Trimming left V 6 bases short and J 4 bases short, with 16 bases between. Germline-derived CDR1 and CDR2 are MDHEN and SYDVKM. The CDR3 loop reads CASSDFPDLYEQYF. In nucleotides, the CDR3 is TGTGCCAGCAGCGACTTCCCCGATTTGTACGAGCAGTACTTC.

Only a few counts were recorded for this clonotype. The DNA for the CDR3 is TGTGCCAGCAGCTCCCTCCCCGGTCCTGGGGAAGGCTACACCTTC. Its protein is CASSSLPGPGEGYTF. J is TRBJ1-2 and V is TRBV13; D gene unclear. Germline loops: CDR1 PRHDT, CDR2 FYEKMQ (reference sequence). V was trimmed by 4 bases and J by 8 bases, leaving 20 bases between them. This CDR3 comprises 15 residues.

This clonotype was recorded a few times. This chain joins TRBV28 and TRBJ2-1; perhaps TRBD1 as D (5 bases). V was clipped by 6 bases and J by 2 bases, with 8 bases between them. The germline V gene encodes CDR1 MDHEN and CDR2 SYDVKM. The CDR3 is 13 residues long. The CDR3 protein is CASRTDTYNEQFF. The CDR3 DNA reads TGTGCCAGCAGGACAGACACCTACAATGAGCAGTTCTTC.

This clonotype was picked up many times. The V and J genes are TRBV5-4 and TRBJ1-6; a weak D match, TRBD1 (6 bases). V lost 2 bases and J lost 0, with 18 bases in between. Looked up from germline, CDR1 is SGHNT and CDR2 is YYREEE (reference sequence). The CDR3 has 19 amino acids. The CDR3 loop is CASSFTRGAFYSYNSPLHF. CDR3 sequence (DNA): TGTGCCAGCAGCTTTACGAGGGGGGCCTTTTACTCCTATAATTCACCCCTCCACTTT.

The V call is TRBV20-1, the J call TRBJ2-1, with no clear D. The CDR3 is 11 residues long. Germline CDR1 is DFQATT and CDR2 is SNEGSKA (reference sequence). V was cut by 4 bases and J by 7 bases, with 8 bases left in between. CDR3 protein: CSAIERNEQFF. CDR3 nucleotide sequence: TGCAGTGCTATTGAGAGGAATGAGCAGTTCTTC.

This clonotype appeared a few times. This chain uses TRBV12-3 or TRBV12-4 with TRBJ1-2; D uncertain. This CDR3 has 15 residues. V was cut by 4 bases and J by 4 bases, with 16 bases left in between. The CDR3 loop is CASSSVWTKVYGYTF. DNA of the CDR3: TGTGCCAGCAGTTCCGTTTGGACCAAAGTCTATGGCTACACCTTC.

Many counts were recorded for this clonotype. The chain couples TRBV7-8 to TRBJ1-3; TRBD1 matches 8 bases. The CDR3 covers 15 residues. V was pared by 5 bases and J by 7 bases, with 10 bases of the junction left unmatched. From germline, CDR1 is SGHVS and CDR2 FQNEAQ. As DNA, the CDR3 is TGTGCCAGCAGCCCTGCGGGACAGGTGCTGAACACCATATATTTT. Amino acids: CASSPAGQVLNTIYF.

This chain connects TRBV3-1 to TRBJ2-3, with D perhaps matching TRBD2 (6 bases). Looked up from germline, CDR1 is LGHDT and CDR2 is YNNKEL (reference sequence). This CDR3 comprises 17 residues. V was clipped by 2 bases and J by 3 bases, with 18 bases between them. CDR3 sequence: CASSQPSRAGSTDTQYF. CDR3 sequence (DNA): TGTGCCAGCAGCCAACCCTCCCGGGCGGGGTCAACAGATACGCAGTATTTT.

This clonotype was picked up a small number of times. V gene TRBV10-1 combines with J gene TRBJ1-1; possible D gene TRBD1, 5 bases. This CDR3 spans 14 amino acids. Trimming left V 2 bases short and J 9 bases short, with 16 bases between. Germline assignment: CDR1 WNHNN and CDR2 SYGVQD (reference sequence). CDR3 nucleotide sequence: TGCGCCAGCAGTGAGAGCGAGGGCAGACAGCAAGCTTTCTTT. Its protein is CASSESEGRQQAFF.

The CDR3 DNA is TGCAGCGTCAAACCTGGCACAGATACGCAGTATTTT. Translation gives CSVKPGTDTQYF. The chain uses TRBV29-1 and TRBJ2-3; D is unresolved. V was pared by 6 bases and J by 1 base, with 8 bases between. Germline CDR1 SQVTM, CDR2 ANQGSEA. The CDR3 length is 12 residues.

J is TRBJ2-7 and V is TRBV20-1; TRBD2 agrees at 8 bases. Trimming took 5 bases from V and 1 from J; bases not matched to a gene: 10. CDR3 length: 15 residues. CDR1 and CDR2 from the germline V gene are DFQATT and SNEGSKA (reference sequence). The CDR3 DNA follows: TGCAGTGCTCCGACCTCCCGGGGGGGTTCCTACGAGCAGTACTTC. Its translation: CSAPTSRGGSYEQYF.

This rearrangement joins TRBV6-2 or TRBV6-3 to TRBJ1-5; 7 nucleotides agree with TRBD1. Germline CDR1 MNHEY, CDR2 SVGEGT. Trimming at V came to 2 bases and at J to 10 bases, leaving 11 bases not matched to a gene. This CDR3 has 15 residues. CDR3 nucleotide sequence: TGTGCCAGCAGTTACCGAGGGACAGAAAGTAAACCCCAGCATTTT. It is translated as CASSYRGTESKPQHF.

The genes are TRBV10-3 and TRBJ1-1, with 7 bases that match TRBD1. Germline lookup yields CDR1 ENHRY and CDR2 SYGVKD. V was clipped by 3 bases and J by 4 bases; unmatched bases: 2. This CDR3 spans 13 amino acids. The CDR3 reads CAISEQGSTEAFF. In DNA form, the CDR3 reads TGTGCCATCAGTGAACAGGGGTCCACTGAAGCTTTCTTT.

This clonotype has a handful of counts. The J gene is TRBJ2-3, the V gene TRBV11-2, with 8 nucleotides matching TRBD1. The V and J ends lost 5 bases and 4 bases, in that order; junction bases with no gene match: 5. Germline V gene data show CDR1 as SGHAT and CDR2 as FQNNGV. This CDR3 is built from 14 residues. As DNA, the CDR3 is TGTGCCAGCAGCGCCCACAGGGGGGCAGATACGCAGTATTTT. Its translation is CASSAHRGADTQYF. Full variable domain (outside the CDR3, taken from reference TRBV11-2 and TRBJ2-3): EAGVAQSPRYKIIEKRQSVAFWCNPISGHATLYWYQQILGQGPKLLIQFQNNGVVDDSQLPKDRFSAERLKGVDSTLKIQPAKLEDSAVYLCASSAHRGADTQYFGPGTRLTVL.

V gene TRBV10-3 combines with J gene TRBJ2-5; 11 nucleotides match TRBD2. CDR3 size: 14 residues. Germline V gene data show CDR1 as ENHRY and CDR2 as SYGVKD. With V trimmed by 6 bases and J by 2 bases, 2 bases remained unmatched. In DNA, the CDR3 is TGTGCCATCAGCTCTAGCGGGGGGCAAGAGACCCAGTACTTC. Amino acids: CAISSSGGQETQYF.

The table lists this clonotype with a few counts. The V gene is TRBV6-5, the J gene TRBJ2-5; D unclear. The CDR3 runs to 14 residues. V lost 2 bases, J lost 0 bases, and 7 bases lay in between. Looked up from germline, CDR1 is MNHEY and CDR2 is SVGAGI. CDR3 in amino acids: CASSYTRYQETQYF. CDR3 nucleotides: TGTGCCAGCAGTTACACGAGGTACCAAGAGACCCAGTACTTC.

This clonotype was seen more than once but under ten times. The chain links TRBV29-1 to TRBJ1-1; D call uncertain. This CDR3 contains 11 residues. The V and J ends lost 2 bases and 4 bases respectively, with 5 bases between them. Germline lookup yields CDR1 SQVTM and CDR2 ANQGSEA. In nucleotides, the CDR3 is TGCAGCGTTGAAATGAGCACTGAAGCTTTCTTT. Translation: CSVEMSTEAFF.

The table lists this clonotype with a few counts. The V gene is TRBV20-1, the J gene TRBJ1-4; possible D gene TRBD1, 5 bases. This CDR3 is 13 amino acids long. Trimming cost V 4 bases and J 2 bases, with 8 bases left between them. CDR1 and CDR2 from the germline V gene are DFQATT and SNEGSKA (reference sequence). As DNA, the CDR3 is TGCAGTGCTATGAGGGGCACTAATGAAAAACTGTTTTTT. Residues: CSAMRGTNEKLFF.